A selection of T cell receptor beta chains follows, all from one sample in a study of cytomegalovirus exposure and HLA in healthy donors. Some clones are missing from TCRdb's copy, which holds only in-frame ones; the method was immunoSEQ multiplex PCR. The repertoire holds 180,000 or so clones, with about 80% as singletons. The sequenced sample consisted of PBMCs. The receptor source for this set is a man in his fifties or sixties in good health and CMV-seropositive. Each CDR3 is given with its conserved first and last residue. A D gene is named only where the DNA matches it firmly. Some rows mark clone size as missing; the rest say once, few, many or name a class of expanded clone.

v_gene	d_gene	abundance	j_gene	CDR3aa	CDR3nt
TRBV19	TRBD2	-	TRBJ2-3	CASGTKIGSRTDTQYF	TGTGCCAGCGGGACTAAAATTGGTTCACGCACAGATACGCAGTATTTT
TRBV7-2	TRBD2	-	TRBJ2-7	CASSLEMAGGTYEQYF	TGTGCCAGCAGCTTAGAGATGGCGGGGGGTACCTACGAGCAGTACTTC
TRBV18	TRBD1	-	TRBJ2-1	CASSQGQGAYNEQFF	TGTGCCAGCTCACAGGGACAGGGGGCCTACAATGAGCAGTTCTTC
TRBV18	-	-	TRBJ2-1	CASSELSYNEQFF	TGTGCCAGCTCGGAGCTATCCTACAATGAGCAGTTCTTC
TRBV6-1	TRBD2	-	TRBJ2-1	CASQEIAGENNEQFF	TGTGCCAGCCAAGAAATAGCGGGGGAAAACAATGAGCAGTTCTTC
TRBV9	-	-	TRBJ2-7	CASSVASRQYEQYF	TGTGCCAGCAGCGTAGCTTCCAGGCAATACGAGCAGTACTTC
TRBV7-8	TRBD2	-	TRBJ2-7	CASSLESGTLLAGPYEQYF	TGTGCCAGCAGCTTAGAAAGCGGGACACTATTAGCGGGGCCCTACGAGCAGTACTTC
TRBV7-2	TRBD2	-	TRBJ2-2	CASSLKTSGGDWYIGELFF	TGTGCCAGCAGCTTAAAAACTAGCGGGGGGGATTGGTACATCGGGGAGCTGTTTTTT
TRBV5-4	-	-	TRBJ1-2	CASSFDRIYYTF	TGTGCCAGCAGTTTCGACAGGATTTACTACACCTTC
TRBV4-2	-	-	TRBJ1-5	CASSQDGEGGVKQPQHF	TGTGCCAGCAGCCAAGACGGCGAAGGGGGAGTAAAACAGCCCCAGCATTTT
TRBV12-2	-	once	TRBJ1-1	CASRLKPIDRARARPINTEAFF	TGTGCAAGTCGCTTAAAACCCATCGACAGGGCTAGGGCGAGGCCAATAAACACTGAAGCTTTCTTT
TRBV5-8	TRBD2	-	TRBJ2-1	CASGRMTRGGNEQFF	TGTGCCAGCGGGAGAATGACCCGGGGGGGCAATGAGCAGTTCTTC
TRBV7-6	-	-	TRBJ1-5	CASSQDSYSNQPQHF	TGTGCCAGCAGCCAGGACAGTTATAGCAATCAGCCCCAGCATTTT
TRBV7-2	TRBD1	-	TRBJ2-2	CASSSRTGDTGELFF	TGTGCCAGCAGCTCAAGGACAGGGGACACCGGGGAGCTGTTTTTT
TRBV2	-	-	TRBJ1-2	CASSEGRRANYGYTF	TGTGCCAGCAGTGAAGGGCGCCGGGCTAACTATGGCTACACCTTC
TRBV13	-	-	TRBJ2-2	CASSLLRKKRPNTGELFF	TGTGCCAGCAGCTTACTCCGGAAGAAGCGGCCGAACACCGGGGAGCTGTTTTTT
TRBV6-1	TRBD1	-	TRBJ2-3	CASNTQGPGDTQYF	TGTGCCAGCAACACACAGGGGCCCGGGGATACGCAGTATTTT
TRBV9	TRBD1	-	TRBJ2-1	CASSVGQGVYNEQFF	TGTGCCAGCAGCGTAGGACAGGGGGTTTACAATGAGCAGTTCTTC
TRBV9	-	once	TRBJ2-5	CASSVGQRSQETQYF	TGTGCCAGCAGCGTAGGACAGCGTTCCCAAGAGACCCAGTACTTC
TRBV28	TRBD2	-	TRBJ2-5	CASSSRLAGYQVTQYF	TGTGCCAGCAGTTCAAGACTAGCGGGGTACCAAGTGACCCAGTACTTC
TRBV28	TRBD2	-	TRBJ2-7	CASSRRLAGMQEQYF	TGTGCCAGCAGTCGTCGACTAGCGGGGATGCAAGAGCAGTACTTC
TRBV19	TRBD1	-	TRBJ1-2	CASSIDRPGTGDAGIGYTF	TGTGCCAGTAGTATAGATCGTCCGGGGACAGGGGATGCTGGAATAGGCTACACCTTC
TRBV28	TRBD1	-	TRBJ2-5	CASTTGTAQETQYF	TGTGCCAGCACCACCGGGACAGCACAAGAGACCCAGTACTTC
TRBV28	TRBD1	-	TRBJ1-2	CASSRGLSYGYTF	TGTGCCAGCAGCAGGGGGCTGAGCTATGGCTACACCTTC
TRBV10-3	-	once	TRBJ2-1	CAIKARSYNEQFF	TGTGCCATCAAGGCTAGATCCTACAATGAGCAGTTCTTC